This T cell receptor beta chain emerged from a study of blood T cell repertoires in COVID-19. As for the study in general: Acute and convalescent COVID-19 specimens originated in the United States, Italy and Spain. From T cells, B-cell-depleted T cells, or PBMCs came the material, which was cDNA or gDNA.

Authors' data handling: It was from reference gene primer amplification that nucleated cell counts were estimated. Libraries were prepared by immunoSEQ multiplex PCR; TCRdb keeps only in-frame clonotypes and omits some of them. V and J calls plus clone size are reproduced from that table; the DNA served to infer D and trimming. The table shows approximately 200,000 clones, with 75% to 90% occurring only once. V dropped 0 bases and J dropped 5; count of bases not matched to a gene: 20. This CDR3 comprises 21 residues. Germline V gene lookup returns CDR1 LGHDT and CDR2 YNNKEL (reference sequence). Material for sequencing was peripheral blood. V is TRBV3-1 (or the pseudogene TRBV3-2) and J is TRBJ2-4; 9 bases agree with TRBD2. The receptor was isolated from a human donor with active or convalescent COVID-19. The donor label of this sample is uncertain. CDR3 residues: CASSQERIAGAQTQGENIQYF. CDR3 DNA: TGTGCCAGCAGCCAAGAGAGAATAGCGGGGGCCCAGACCCAAGGAGAAAACATTCAGTACTTC.